What follows describes a single T cell receptor (beta chain). The CDR3 totals 17 residues. CDR1 is LGHNA, CDR2 YSLEER, per germline. This specimen belongs to a study of monozygotic twins with inflammatory bowel disease. TCRdb re-called the 5' RACE reads, yielding one record per CDR3 amino acid sequence without DNA. Its table lists approximately 400,000 distinct CDR3 sequences. The TCR comes from a human donor with ulcerative colitis or Crohn's disease, or a healthy co-twin of an affected twin (not recorded which). The sequenced material came from blood. The rearrangement links TRBV4-3 to TRBJ2-3; with no DNA, the TCRdb D assignment of TRBD2 cannot be verified. CDR3: CASSQDSRGTKLDTQYF.